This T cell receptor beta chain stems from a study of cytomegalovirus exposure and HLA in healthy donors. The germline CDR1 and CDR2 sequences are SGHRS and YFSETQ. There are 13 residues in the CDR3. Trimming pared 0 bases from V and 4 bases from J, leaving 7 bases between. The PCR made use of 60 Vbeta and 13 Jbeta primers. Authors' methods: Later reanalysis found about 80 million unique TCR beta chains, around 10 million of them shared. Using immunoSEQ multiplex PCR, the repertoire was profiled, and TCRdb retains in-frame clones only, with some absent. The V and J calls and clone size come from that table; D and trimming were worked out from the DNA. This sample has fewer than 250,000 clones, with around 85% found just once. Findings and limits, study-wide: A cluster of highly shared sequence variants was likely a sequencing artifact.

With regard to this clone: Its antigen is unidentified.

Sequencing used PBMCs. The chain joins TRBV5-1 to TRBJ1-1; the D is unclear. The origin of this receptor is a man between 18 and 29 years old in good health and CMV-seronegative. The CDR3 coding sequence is TGCGCCAGCAGCTTGGAGGGAGCCACTGAAGCTTTCTTT. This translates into CASSLEGATEAFF.